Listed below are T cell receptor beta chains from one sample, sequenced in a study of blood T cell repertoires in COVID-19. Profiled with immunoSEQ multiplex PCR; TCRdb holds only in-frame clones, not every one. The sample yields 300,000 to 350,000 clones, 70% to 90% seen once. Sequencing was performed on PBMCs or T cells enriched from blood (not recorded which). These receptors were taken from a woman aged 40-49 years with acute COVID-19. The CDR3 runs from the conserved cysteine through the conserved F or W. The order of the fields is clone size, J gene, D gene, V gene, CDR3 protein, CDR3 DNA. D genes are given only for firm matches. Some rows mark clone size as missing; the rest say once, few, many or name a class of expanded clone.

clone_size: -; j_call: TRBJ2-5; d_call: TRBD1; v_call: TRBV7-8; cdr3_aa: CASSLVPTGEQETQYF; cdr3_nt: TGTGCCAGCAGCTTAGTCCCGACAGGGGAACAAGAGACCCAGTACTTC
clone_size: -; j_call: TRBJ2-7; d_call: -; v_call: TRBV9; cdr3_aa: CASSKSNFREEQYF; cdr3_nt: TGTGCCAGCAGCAAGTCGAACTTTCGAGAAGAGCAGTACTTC
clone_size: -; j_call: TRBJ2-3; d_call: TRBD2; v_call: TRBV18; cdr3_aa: CASSLPLGLATLDTQYF; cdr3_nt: TGTGCCAGCTCACTGCCCCTGGGACTAGCGACCCTAGATACGCAGTATTTT
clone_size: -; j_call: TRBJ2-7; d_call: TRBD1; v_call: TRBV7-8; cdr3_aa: CASSSLGTGKSYEQYF; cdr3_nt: TGTGCCAGCAGCAGCCTAGGGACAGGGAAATCCTACGAGCAGTACTTC
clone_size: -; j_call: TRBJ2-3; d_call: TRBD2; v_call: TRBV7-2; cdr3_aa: CASSFFAGGGLNTQYF; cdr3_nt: TGTGCCAGCAGCTTTTTCGCGGGGGGCGGGTTAAATACGCAGTATTTT
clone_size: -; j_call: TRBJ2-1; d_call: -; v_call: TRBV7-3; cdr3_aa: CASSPGPPENEQFF; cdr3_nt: TGTGCCAGCAGCCCTGGCCCCCCGGAGAATGAGCAGTTCTTC
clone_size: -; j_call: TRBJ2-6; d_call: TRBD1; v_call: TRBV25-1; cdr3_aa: CASTTGARPSGANVLTF; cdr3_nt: TGTGCCAGCACCACAGGGGCCCGCCCCTCTGGGGCCAACGTCCTGACTTTC
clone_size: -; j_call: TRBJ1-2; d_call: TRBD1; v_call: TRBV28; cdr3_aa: CASSPGDRVSGYTF; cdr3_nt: TGTGCCAGCAGCCCCGGGGACAGGGTGTCTGGCTACACCTTC
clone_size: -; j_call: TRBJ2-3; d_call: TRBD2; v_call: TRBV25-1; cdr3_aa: CASSEGRLAGTDTQYF; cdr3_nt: TGTGCCAGCAGTGAAGGGAGACTAGCGGGCACAGATACGCAGTATTTT
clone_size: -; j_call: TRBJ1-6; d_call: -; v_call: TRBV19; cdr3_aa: CASIDSSYNSPLHF; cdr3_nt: TGTGCCAGTATAGACAGCTCCTATAATTCACCCCTCCACTTT
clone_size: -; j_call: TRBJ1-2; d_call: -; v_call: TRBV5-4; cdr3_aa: CASSTGHPTKNYGYTF; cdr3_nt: TGTGCCAGCAGCACGGGACATCCCACCAAAAACTATGGCTACACCTTC
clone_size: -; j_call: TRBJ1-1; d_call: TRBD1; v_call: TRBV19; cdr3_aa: CASRPGQGARYSSDAEAFF; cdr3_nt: TGTGCCAGTAGACCGGGACAGGGGGCGCGGTATAGCTCGGACGCTGAAGCTTTCTTT
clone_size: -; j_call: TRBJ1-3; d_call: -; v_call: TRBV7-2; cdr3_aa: CASSRGGAHGNTIYF; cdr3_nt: TGTGCCAGCAGTAGGGGGGGGGCGCATGGAAACACCATATATTTT
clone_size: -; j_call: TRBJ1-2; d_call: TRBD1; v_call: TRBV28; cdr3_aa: CASSLPGQGGNYGYTF; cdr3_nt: TGTGCCAGCAGTTTGCCGGGACAGGGGGGAAACTATGGCTACACCTTC
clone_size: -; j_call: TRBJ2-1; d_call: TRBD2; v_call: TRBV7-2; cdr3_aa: CASSLIAGGFNEQFF; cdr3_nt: TGTGCCAGCAGCTTAATCGCGGGAGGGTTCAATGAGCAGTTCTTC
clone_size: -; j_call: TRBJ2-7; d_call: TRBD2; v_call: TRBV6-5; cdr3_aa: CASRTSTSASYEQYF; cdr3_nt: TGTGCCAGCAGGACTTCGACTAGCGCCTCCTACGAGCAGTACTTC
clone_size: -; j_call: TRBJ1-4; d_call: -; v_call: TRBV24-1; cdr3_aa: CATKYSDRNEKLFF; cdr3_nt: TGTGCCACCAAGTATTCCGACAGGAATGAAAAACTGTTTTTT
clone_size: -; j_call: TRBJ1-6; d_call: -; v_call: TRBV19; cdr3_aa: CASSGGASRQIYNSPLHF; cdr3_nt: TGTGCCAGTAGTGGGGGCGCCTCACGCCAAATCTATAATTCACCCCTCCACTTT
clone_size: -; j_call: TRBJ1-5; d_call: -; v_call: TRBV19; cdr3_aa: CASTLIVNNQPQHF; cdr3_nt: TGTGCCAGTACCCTTATAGTCAACAATCAGCCCCAGCATTTT
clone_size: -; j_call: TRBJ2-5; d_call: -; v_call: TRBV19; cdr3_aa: CASAAGGRETQYF; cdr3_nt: TGTGCCAGTGCAGCGGGTGGACGGGAGACCCAGTACTTC
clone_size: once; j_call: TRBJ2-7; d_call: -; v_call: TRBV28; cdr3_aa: CASSLVSGGLMYEQYF; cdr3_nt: TGTGCCAGCAGTTTAGTCTCCGGGGGTTTAATGTACGAGCAGTACTTC
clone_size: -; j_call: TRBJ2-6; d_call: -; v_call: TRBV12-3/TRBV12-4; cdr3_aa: CASSLYWANVLTF; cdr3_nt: TGTGCCAGCAGTTTATACTGGGCCAACGTCCTGACTTTC
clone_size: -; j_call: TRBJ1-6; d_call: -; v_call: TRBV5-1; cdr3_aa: CASSFAETGPLHF; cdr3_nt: TGCGCCAGCAGCTTCGCCGAGACAGGACCCCTCCACTTT
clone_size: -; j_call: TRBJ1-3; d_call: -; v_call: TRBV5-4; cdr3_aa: CASSLAAGRGGNTIYF; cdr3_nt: TGTGCCAGCAGCTTGGCCGCGGGGCGTGGTGGAAACACCATATATTTT
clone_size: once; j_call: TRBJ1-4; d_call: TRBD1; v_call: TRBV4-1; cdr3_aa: CASSQAATGATNEKLFF; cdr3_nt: TGCGCCAGCAGCCAAGCAGCGACAGGGGCAACTAATGAAAAACTGTTTTTT
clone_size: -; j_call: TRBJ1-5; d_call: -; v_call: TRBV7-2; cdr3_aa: CASSLGRGDQPQHF; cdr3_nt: TGTGCCAGCAGCTTAGGCAGGGGCGATCAGCCCCAGCATTTT
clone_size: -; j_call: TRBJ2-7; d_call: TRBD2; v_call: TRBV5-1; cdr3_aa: CASSLRTSGYEQYF; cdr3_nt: TGCGCCAGCAGCTTAAGAACTAGCGGCTACGAGCAGTACTTC
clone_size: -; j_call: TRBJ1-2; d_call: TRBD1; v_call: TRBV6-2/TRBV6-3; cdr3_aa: CASSSPGQSYGYTF; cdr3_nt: TGTGCCAGCAGTAGTCCGGGACAGTCCTATGGCTACACCTTC
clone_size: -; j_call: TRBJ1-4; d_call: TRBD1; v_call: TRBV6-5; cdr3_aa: CASSYRGGGEKLFF; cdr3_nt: TGTGCCAGCAGTTACAGAGGGGGCGGTGAAAAACTGTTTTTT